These T cell receptor beta chains were read from a single sample in a study of OX40 agonist ivuxolimab in advanced cancers. The repertoire was sequenced with immunoSEQ multiplex PCR; TCRdb's copy has only in-frame clones and lacks some. The sample has approximately 57,000 clones, more than 80% seen once. Here the sequenced sample was CD4+ or CD8+ T cells sorted from blood, taken in a trial of the OX40 agonist ivuxolimab. These TCRs come from an adult with an advanced solid tumor such as melanoma, head and neck, liver or kidney cancer. Each CDR3 is given with its conserved first and last residue. D genes are given only for firm matches. Not all rows give a size; the values are once, few, many and, for expanded clones, a class.

v_call	j_call	d_call	clone_size	cdr3_nt	cdr3_aa
TRBV28	TRBJ1-5	.	.	TGTGCCAGCAGTTTTATTGGCGGGGGGGTCAGACAGCCCCAGCATTTT	CASSFIGGGVRQPQHF
TRBV11-3	TRBJ1-3	.	few	TGTGCCAGCAGTCCTCACAGGGATTCCTCTGGAAACACCATATATTTT	CASSPHRDSSGNTIYF
TRBV6-1	TRBJ2-3	TRBD2	.	TGTGCCAGCAGTGAGGTTTTAGCGGGCCGCACAGATACGCAGTATTTT	CASSEVLAGRTDTQYF
TRBV7-3	TRBJ2-3	.	.	TGTGCCAGCAGCTTGGACTACTCTAGCACAGATACGCAGTATTTT	CASSLDYSSTDTQYF
TRBV6-5	TRBJ1-6	.	.	TGTGCCAGCACTCCGAACCCCGGGAATTCACCCCTCCACTTT	CASTPNPGNSPLHF
TRBV30	TRBJ2-7	.	.	TGTGCCTGGAGTCTCTCGGAGGGGGACGAGCAGTACTTC	CAWSLSEGDEQYF
TRBV4-2	TRBJ2-2	TRBD2	.	TGTGCCAGCAGCCAAGATAGCGGGAGAAACACCGGGGAGCTGTTTTTT	CASSQDSGRNTGELFF
TRBV30	TRBJ1-5	.	many	TGTGCCTGGAGAGGGACGGGGCCCCAGCATTTT	CAWRGTGPQHF
TRBV28	TRBJ2-7	TRBD1	.	TGTGCCAGCACTGCCCGGGACAGGGCCGCCTACGAGCAGTACTTC	CASTARDRAAYEQYF
TRBV7-2	TRBJ1-3	.	.	TGTGCCAGCAGCTCCTCTCTAGGTACTGGAAACACCATATATTTT	CASSSSLGTGNTIYF
TRBV18	TRBJ2-1	.	.	TGTGCCAGCTCACCACAGGCCTTGAATGAGCAGTTCTTC	CASSPQALNEQFF
TRBV5-5	TRBJ1-2	.	many	TGTGCCAGCAGTACGGACGGATATACTGGCTACACCTTC	CASSTDGYTGYTF
TRBV7-2	TRBJ1-3	.	.	TGTGCCAGCACCGCGGGCCCTGGAAACACCATATATTTT	CASTAGPGNTIYF